This T cell receptor beta chain was obtained from a study of T cell responses to AZD1222 COVID-19 vaccine. Study background: Combined were second doses at about 4 or about 12 weeks.

Profiling relied on immunoSEQ multiplex PCR, and the TCRdb table lists in-frame clones only, not all of them. The data show roughly 130,000 clones, around 92% seen once. Findings and caveats of the study: The donors showed a predominance of white British ancestry and of females, with possible underestimation of clonal diversity. Spike regions recognized by vaccine-associated CD4 TCRs spanned the protein, led by 160-218 and 743-854. All repertoire sampling was performed exclusively after the peak T cell response.

This clone was seen once. No antigen is known for it. V gave up 5 bases and J gave up 4 bases, with 15 bases separating them. The V gene's germline CDR1 is SGHTA and CDR2 FQGNSA. The CDR3 consists of 15 residues. The source of this sequence is an adult in good health. The source material was peripheral blood, sampled on day 0 of AZD1222 vaccination. The V call is TRBV7-2, the J call TRBJ2-1; D not certain. The CDR3 here is CASSQLLRVYNEQFF. In DNA form, the CDR3 reads TGTGCCAGCAGCCAACTACTTCGGGTTTACAATGAGCAGTTCTTC.